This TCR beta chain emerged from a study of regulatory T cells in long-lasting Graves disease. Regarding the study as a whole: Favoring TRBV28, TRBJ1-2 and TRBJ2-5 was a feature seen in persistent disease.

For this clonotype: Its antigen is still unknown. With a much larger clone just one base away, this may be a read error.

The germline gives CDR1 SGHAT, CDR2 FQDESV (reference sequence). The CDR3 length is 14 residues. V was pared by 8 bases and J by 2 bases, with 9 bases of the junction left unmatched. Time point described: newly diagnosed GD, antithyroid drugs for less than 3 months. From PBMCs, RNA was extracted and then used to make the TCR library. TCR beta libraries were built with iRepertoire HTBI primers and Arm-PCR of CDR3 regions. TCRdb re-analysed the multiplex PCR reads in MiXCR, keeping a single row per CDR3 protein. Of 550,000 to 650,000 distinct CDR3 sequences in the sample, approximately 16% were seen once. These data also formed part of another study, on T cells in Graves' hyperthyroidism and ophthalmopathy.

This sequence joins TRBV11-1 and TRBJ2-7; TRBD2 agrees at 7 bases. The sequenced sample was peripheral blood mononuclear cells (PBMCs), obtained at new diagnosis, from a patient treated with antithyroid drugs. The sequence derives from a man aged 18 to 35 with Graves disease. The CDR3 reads CASGSPGGAYEQYF. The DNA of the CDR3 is TGTGCCAGCGGCTCACCGGGGGGAGCCTACGAGCAGTACTTC.